A selection of T cell receptor beta chains follows, all from one sample in a study of T cells expressing NK-cell markers. TCRdb reprocessed the 5' RACE reads and reports one entry per CDR3 protein, with no DNA. This table holds 440,000 or so distinct CDR3 sequences. Input material: blood T cells: a sorted CD56 or NKG2C T cell subset, CD4+ or CD8+ T cells, or bulk PBMC T cells (not recorded which). These receptors were collected from a woman aged 18 to 75 in good health. Each CDR3 is given with its conserved first and last residue. The order of the fields is J gene, V gene, CDR3 protein.

TRBJ1-5	TRBV7-2	CASSTGQDGPLRQPQHF
TRBJ2-3	TRBV4-3	CASSPGQYRTDTQYF
TRBJ2-3	TRBV6-5	CASSYPPGQGLGTDTQYF
TRBJ2-5	TRBV29-1	CSTLVRLKETQYF
TRBJ1-4	TRBV27	CASRGHSTNEKLFF
TRBJ2-5	TRBV14	CASSDPTSGPRETQYF
TRBJ1-1	TRBV10-3	CAISERGNTEAFF
TRBJ2-3	TRBV24-1	CATSDSYTDTQYF
TRBJ2-3	TRBV29-1	CSVEDWLAGAITDTQYF
TRBJ1-1	TRBV29-1	CSIYGQAVGTEAFF
TRBJ1-1	TRBV27	CASSLHRGLNTEAFF
TRBJ2-1	TRBV11-2	CASSKTTSGGHNEQFF
TRBJ2-2	TRBV7-2	CASSLASGAPGELFF
TRBJ1-5	TRBV5-5	CASSLVTPSNQPQHF
TRBJ1-4	TRBV20-1	CSARVWGSNEKLFF
TRBJ1-6	TRBV12-3/TRBV12-4	CASRLGSYNSPLHF
TRBJ2-3	TRBV7-2	CASSFSLGRFVNTQYF
TRBJ1-2	TRBV3-1	CASRDRVNYGYTF
TRBJ2-1	TRBV29-1	CSVAATYNEQFF
TRBJ2-5	TRBV6-5	CASSYGLAGEPQETQYF
TRBJ1-1	TRBV6-5	CASIQRGTEAFF
TRBJ2-5	TRBV29-1	CSVEGGLGETQYF
TRBJ1-1	TRBV12-3/TRBV12-4	CASSPRTEAFF
TRBJ2-3	TRBV20-1	CSGERPGTDTQYF
TRBJ1-3	TRBV20-1	CSAPRGSNTIYF
TRBJ1-6	TRBV7-8	CASTYRLSSYNSPLHF
TRBJ2-6	TRBV2	CASSPTGGSGANVLTF
TRBJ2-2	TRBV6-5	CASSYRQGRGTGELFF
TRBJ2-5	TRBV20-1	CSAGQGETQYF